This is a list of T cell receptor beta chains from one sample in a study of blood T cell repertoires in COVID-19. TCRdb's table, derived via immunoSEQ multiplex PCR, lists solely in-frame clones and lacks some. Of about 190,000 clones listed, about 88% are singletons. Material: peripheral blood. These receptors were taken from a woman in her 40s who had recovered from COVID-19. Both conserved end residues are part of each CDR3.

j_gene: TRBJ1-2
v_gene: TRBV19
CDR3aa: CASSDLGDSYGYTF

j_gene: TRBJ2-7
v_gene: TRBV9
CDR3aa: CASSVVAGPTYEQYF

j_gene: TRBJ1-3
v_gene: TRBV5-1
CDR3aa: CASSGGTAPPRIFTIYF

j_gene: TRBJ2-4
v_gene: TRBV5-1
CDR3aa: CASSLAEGLRYF

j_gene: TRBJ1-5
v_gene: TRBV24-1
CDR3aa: CATSARGRGNQPQHF

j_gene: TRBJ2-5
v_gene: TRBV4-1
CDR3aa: CASSQSPQASRGETQYF

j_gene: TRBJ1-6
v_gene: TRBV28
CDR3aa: CASSFQGTPLHF

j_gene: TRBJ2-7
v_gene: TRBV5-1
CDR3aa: CASSQTPQGAAYEQYF

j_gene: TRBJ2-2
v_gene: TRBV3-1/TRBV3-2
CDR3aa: CASSQVGGGTGELFF

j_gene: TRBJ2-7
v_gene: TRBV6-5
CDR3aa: CASRRDTNYEQYF

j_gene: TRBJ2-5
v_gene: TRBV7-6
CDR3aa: CASSFIRPPDRTASGTQYF

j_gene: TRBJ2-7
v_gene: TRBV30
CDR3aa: CAWSVESGSYEQYF

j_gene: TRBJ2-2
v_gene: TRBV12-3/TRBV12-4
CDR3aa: CASSLGGIGELFF

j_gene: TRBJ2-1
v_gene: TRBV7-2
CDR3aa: CASSRGVAGDNEQFF

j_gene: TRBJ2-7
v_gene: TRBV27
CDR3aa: CASSLSLAGTYEQYF

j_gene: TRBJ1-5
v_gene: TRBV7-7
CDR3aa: CASSLARGQPQHF

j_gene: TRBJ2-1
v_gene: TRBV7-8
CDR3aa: CASSLFDTSGYNEQFF

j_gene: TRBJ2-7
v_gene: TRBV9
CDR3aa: CASSVAEGGPYEQYF

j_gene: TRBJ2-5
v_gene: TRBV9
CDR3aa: CASTVGTGWRETQYF

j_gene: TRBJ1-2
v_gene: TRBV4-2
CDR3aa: CASSQDKGQGLGNGYTF

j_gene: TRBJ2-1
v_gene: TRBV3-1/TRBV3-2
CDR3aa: CASSQAAGTGYNEQFF

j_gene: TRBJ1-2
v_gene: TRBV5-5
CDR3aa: CASSSTENYGYTF